This T cell receptor (beta chain) was recovered during a study of cytomegalovirus exposure and HLA in healthy donors. The PCR had 60 Vbeta and 13 Jbeta primers. Sequencing used immunoSEQ multiplex PCR; TCRdb keeps in-frame clones, though not all of them. The sample lists some 200,000 clones; 82% were seen once. Whole-study results and caveats: In a later analysis, specific HLA alleles were associated with 15,000 to 20,000 TCR beta sequences at a 0.05 false discovery rate. Most of the CMV-associated TCR beta chains (in a later analysis) appeared to be HLA-restricted. Further analysis, carried out later, found HLA-associated TCR beta chains more clonally expanded than equally common other chains.

When sampled, the donors appeared nominally healthy, though they likely had unrecorded immune exposures. Germline loops: CDR1 KGHSH, CDR2 LQKENI. V lost 4 bases and J lost 6, with 9 bases in between. The CDR3 has 13 residues. In the case of this clone: Its antigen is still unknown.

The chain has TRBV18 and TRBJ2-2, with D possibly being TRBD1 (5 bases). The sequenced material came from PBMCs. The TCR was taken from a woman in her late teens or twenties in good health and CMV-seronegative. The CDR3 reads CASSRQGSGELFF. The CDR3 DNA reads as TGTGCCAGCTCACGTCAGGGATCCGGGGAGCTGTTTTTT.